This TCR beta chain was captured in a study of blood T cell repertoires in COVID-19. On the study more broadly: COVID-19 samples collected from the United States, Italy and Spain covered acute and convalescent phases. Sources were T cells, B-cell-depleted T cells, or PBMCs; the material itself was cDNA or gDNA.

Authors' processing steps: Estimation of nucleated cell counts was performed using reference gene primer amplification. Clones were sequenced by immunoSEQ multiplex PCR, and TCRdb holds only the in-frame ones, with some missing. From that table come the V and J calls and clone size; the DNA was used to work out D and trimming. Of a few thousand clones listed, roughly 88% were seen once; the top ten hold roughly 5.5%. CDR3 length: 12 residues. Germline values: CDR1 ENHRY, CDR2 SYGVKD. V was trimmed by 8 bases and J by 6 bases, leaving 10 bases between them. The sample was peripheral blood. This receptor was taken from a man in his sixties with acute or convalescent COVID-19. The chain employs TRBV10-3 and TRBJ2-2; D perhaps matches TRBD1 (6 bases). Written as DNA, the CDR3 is TGTGCCATCGGCCCAGGGGCCGGGGAGCTGTTTTTT. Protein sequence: CAIGPGAGELFF.